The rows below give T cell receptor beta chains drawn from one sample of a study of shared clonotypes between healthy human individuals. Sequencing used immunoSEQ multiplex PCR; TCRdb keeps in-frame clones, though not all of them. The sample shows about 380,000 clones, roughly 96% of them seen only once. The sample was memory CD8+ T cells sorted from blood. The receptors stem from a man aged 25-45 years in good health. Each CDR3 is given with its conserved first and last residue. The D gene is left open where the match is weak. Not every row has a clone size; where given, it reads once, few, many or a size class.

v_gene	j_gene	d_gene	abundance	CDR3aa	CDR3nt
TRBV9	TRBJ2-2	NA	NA	CASTQSSGLRAGELFF	TGTGCCAGCACCCAGTCGTCGGGGTTACGGGCCGGGGAGCTGTTTTTT
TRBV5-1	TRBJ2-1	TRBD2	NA	CASSLAASGSNEQFF	TGCGCCAGCAGCTTGGCGGCTAGCGGGAGCAATGAGCAGTTCTTC
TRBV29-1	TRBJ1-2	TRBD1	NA	CSVTGGASNYGYTF	TGCAGCGTTACAGGGGGCGCATCTAACTATGGCTACACCTTC
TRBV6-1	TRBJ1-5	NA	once	CASRDYQAGNQPQHF	TGTGCCAGCAGGGACTATCAAGCTGGCAATCAGCCCCAGCATTTT
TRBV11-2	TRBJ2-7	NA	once	CASSLAPGTGVYEQYF	TGTGCCAGCAGCTTAGCCCCCGGGACGGGTGTCTACGAGCAGTACTTC
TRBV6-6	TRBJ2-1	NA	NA	CASSYSGFNEQFF	TGTGCCAGCAGTTACTCCGGGTTCAATGAGCAGTTCTTC
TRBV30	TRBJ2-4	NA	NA	CAWSKIPKNIQYF	TGTGCCTGGAGTAAGATCCCCAAAAACATTCAGTACTTC
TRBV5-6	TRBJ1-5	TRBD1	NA	CASSLTGGQPQHF	TGTGCCAGCAGCTTAACAGGGGGTCAGCCCCAGCATTTT
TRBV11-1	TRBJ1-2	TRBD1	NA	CASSFDRGGYTF	TGTGCCAGCAGCTTCGACAGGGGTGGCTACACCTTC
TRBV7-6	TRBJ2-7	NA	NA	CASSPGASYEQYF	TGTGCCAGCAGCCCGGGTGCGTCCTACGAGCAGTACTTC
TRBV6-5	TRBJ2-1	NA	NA	CASSYLSRAPYNEQFF	TGTGCCAGCAGTTATCTGTCTAGGGCCCCCTACAATGAGCAGTTCTTC
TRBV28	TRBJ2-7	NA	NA	CASSLRDEQYF	TGTGCCAGCAGTTTAAGGGACGAGCAGTACTTC
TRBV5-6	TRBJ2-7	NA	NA	CASSLGIGGGSYEQYF	TGTGCCAGCAGCTTGGGAATCGGCGGAGGTTCCTACGAGCAGTACTTC
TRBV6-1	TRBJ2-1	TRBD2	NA	CASRVAGYNEQFF	TGTGCCAGCAGAGTAGCGGGGTACAATGAGCAGTTCTTC
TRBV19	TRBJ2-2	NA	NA	CASLRSYANTGELFF	TGTGCCAGCCTCCGGAGCTACGCGAACACCGGGGAGCTGTTTTTT
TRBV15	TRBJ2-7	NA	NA	CATSRDRLEQYF	TGTGCCACCAGCAGAGACAGACTCGAGCAGTACTTC
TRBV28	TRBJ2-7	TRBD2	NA	CASSLKLAGGPPRAYEQYF	TGTGCCAGCAGTCTCAAACTAGCGGGAGGGCCACCACGAGCCTACGAGCAGTACTTC
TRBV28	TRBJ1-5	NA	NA	CASSPRQVSNQPQHF	TGTGCCAGCAGCCCGAGACAGGTATCAAATCAGCCCCAGCATTTT
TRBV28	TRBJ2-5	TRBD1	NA	CASSRTGGLETQYF	TGTGCCAGCTCCCGGACAGGGGGCTTAGAGACCCAGTACTTC
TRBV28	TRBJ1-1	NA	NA	CASSYAPGTEAFF	TGTGCCAGCAGTTACGCCCCGGGGACTGAAGCTTTCTTT
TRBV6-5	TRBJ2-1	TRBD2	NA	CASSYPRLAGGREQFF	TGTGCCAGCAGTTACCCACGACTAGCGGGAGGTCGGGAGCAGTTCTTC
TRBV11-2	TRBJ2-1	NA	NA	CASSFIGIEQFF	TGTGCCAGCAGCTTTATCGGGATTGAGCAGTTCTTC
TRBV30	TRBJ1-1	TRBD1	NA	CAWTAGQGVKNTEAFF	TGTGCCTGGACCGCGGGACAGGGCGTAAAGAACACTGAAGCTTTCTTT
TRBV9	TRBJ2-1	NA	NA	CASSVGAFNEQFF	TGTGCCAGCAGCGTTGGAGCTTTCAATGAGCAGTTCTTC
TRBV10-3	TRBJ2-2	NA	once	CAIRSGKDREDTGELFF	TGTGCCATCAGAAGCGGGAAGGACAGGGAAGACACCGGGGAGCTGTTTTTT
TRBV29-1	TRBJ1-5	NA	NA	CSVREAGEQPQHF	TGCAGCGTTAGGGAGGCGGGAGAGCAGCCCCAGCATTTT
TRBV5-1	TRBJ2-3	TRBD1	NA	CASSRFLLTGGGTDTQYF	TGCGCCAGCAGCCGATTTCTACTGACAGGGGGGGGCACAGATACGCAGTATTTT
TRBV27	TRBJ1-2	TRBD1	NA	CASSPMHGQGPYGYTF	TGTGCCAGCAGTCCAATGCATGGACAGGGGCCTTATGGCTACACCTTC
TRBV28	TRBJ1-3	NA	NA	CASSLWDSGNTIYF	TGTGCCAGCAGTTTATGGGACTCTGGAAACACCATATATTTT
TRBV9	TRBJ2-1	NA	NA	CASSVEPSGLGEQFF	TGTGCCAGCAGCGTAGAGCCCTCGGGCCTGGGTGAGCAGTTCTTC
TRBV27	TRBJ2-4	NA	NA	CASSLSRQGNIQYF	TGTGCCAGCAGTTTAAGCAGGCAGGGAAACATTCAGTACTTC
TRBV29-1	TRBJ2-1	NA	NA	CSAGQAEQFF	TGCAGCGCCGGACAAGCTGAGCAGTTCTTC
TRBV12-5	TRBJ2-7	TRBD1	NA	CASGLVLGQLTYEQYF	TGTGCTAGTGGTTTGGTACTGGGACAGTTGACCTACGAGCAGTACTTC
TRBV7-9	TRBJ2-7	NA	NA	CASSQRTVYSYEQYF	TGTGCCAGCAGCCAGCGTACAGTCTACTCCTACGAGCAGTACTTC
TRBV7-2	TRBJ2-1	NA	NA	CASSLATYNEQFF	TGTGCCAGCAGCTTAGCCACCTACAATGAGCAGTTCTTC
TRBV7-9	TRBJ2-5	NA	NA	CASSPLWGLQETQYF	TGTGCCAGCAGCCCCCTTTGGGGGCTCCAAGAGACCCAGTACTTC